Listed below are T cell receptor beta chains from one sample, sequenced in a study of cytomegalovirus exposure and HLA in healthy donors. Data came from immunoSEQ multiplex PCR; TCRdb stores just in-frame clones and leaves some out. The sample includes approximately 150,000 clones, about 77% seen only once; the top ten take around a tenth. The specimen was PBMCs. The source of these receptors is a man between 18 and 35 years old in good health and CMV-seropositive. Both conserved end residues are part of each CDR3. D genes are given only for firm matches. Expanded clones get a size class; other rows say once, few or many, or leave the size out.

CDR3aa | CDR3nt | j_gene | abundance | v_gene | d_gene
CASTLSGYEQYF | TGTGCCAGCACCCTCTCCGGGTACGAGCAGTACTTC | TRBJ2-7 | few | TRBV13 | .
CASSLTSANEQFF | TGTGCCAGCAGTCTAACTAGCGCCAATGAGCAGTTCTTC | TRBJ2-1 | . | TRBV28 | TRBD2
CASSLEQNYGYTF | TGTGCCAGCAGCTTGGAACAGAACTATGGCTACACCTTC | TRBJ1-2 | . | TRBV5-6 | .
CASSSGPRNIQYF | TGTGCCAGCAGCTCCGGTCCCCGGAACATTCAGTACTTC | TRBJ2-4 | . | TRBV5-4 | .
CASSEKTGVFLEAFF | TGCGCCAGCAGTGAGAAAACAGGGGTTTTTCTTGAAGCTTTCTTT | TRBJ1-1 | . | TRBV10-2 | TRBD1
CASSQGTGDDTF | TGCGCCAGCAGCCAAGGGACAGGGGATGACACCTTC | TRBJ1-2 | . | TRBV4-1 | TRBD1
CASSVGPGPGNTIYF | TGTGCCAGCAGCGTAGGGCCTGGCCCTGGAAACACCATATATTTT | TRBJ1-3 | . | TRBV9 | .
CAPDLLEAEAFF | TGTGCCCCCGACCTTCTAGAGGCTGAAGCTTTCTTT | TRBJ1-1 | . | TRBV5-8 | .
CASSAPRGGSVRVNEQFF | TGTGCCAGCAGCGCCCCCCGCGGAGGGAGCGTAAGGGTGAATGAGCAGTTCTTC | TRBJ2-1 | once | TRBV9 | .
CASSLVSWENNEQFF | TGCGCCAGCAGCTTGGTATCATGGGAGAACAATGAGCAGTTCTTC | TRBJ2-1 | . | TRBV5-1 | .
CASSLGGLNQPQHF | TGTGCCAGCAGTCTGGGAGGGCTCAATCAGCCCCAGCATTTT | TRBJ1-5 | . | TRBV7-9 | .
CASNPKPTPSPNEQFF | TGTGCCAGCAACCCAAAGCCAACCCCTAGTCCAAATGAGCAGTTCTTC | TRBJ2-1 | few | TRBV7-9 | .
CASSIVPTGHQPQHF | TGTGCCAGTAGTATTGTACCGACAGGGCATCAGCCCCAGCATTTT | TRBJ1-5 | few | TRBV19 | TRBD1
CAWSDLGQGIKGEQYF | TGTGCCTGGAGTGACCTGGGACAGGGGATTAAGGGGGAGCAGTACTTC | TRBJ2-7 | . | TRBV30 | TRBD1
CASSLAAGGAAEQYF | TGCGCCAGCAGCTTGGCGGCGGGGGGGGCCGCCGAGCAGTACTTC | TRBJ2-7 | . | TRBV5-1 | TRBD2
CASSLSEAEWGELFF | TGTGCCAGCAGCTTATCGGAGGCCGAGTGGGGGGAGCTGTTTTTT | TRBJ2-2 | . | TRBV11-2 | .
CAISELKRGLETQYF | TGTGCCATCAGTGAATTGAAGCGGGGGCTAGAGACCCAGTACTTC | TRBJ2-5 | . | TRBV10-3 | TRBD2
CASSRGQDEGNTIYF | TGTGCCAGCTCACGCGGACAGGACGAAGGAAACACCATATATTTT | TRBJ1-3 | . | TRBV18 | TRBD1
CASSHARGRNTGELFF | TGTGCCAGCAGCCATGCGAGGGGGAGGAACACCGGGGAGCTGTTTTTT | TRBJ2-2 | few | TRBV13 | .
CASSLVGLASTDTQYF | TGTGCCAGCAGTTTAGTGGGACTAGCAAGCACAGATACGCAGTATTTT | TRBJ2-3 | . | TRBV28 | TRBD2
CASSLPERSEQFF | TGTGCCAGCAGCTTACCAGAACGGAGTGAGCAGTTCTTC | TRBJ2-1 | . | TRBV11-3 | .
CASSLRATDTTYEQYF | TGTGCCAGCAGTCTACGAGCGACGGACACTACCTACGAGCAGTACTTC | TRBJ2-7 | . | TRBV27 | .
CASSEALSGSSYEQYF | TGTGCCAGCAGTGAAGCACTTAGCGGGAGCTCCTACGAGCAGTACTTC | TRBJ2-7 | . | TRBV6-1 | TRBD2
CASSYSKVSGTQYF | TGTGCCAGCAGTTACTCGAAGGTGTCGGGGACCCAGTACTTC | TRBJ2-5 | . | TRBV6-5 | .
CSVQGDTEAFF | TGCAGCGTACAGGGGGACACTGAAGCTTTCTTT | TRBJ1-1 | . | TRBV29-1 | TRBD1
CAWSVGTSGSGEQYF | TGTGCCTGGAGTGTTGGGACTAGCGGGAGTGGCGAGCAGTACTTC | TRBJ2-7 | . | TRBV30 | TRBD2
CASSRLASGELFF | TGTGCCAGCAGCCGGCTAGCGAGCGGGGAGCTGTTTTTT | TRBJ2-2 | . | TRBV14 | .
CASSDRAGRLYSNQPQHF | TGTGCCAGCAGTGATAGGGCAGGGAGGCTTTATAGCAATCAGCCCCAGCATTTT | TRBJ1-5 | . | TRBV25-1 | .
CSVWTAYNEQFF | TGCAGCGTTTGGACAGCTTACAATGAGCAGTTCTTC | TRBJ2-1 | . | TRBV29-1 | .
CASRSQELPYNEQFF | TGTGCCAGCAGATCGCAAGAGCTTCCCTACAATGAGCAGTTCTTC | TRBJ2-1 | . | TRBV2 | .
CASSYPAQGDEQYF | TGTGCCAGCAGTTACCCCGCGCAGGGTGACGAGCAGTACTTC | TRBJ2-7 | . | TRBV6-6 | .
CASSIAQLAVYEQYF | TGTGCCAGTAGTATAGCGCAACTAGCGGTTTACGAGCAGTACTTC | TRBJ2-7 | . | TRBV19 | TRBD2
CSVEVQYEQYF | TGCAGCGTTGAAGTCCAGTACGAGCAGTACTTC | TRBJ2-7 | . | TRBV29-1 | .
CASSRTGVRGYTF | TGTGCCAGCAGCCGTACGGGGGTGCGAGGCTACACCTTC | TRBJ1-2 | once | TRBV27 | .
CASSSGEGGLVNYEQFF | TGTGCCAGCAGCTCAGGCGAAGGGGGACTAGTTAATTATGAGCAGTTCTTC | TRBJ2-1 | . | TRBV11-2 | TRBD2
CASSEWTSGDGELFF | TGTGCCAGCAGCGAGTGGACTAGCGGGGACGGGGAGCTGTTTTTT | TRBJ2-2 | once | TRBV6-5 | TRBD2
CASSFGLVGGPITQYF | TGCGCCAGCAGCTTCGGACTAGTGGGGGGGCCCATTACGCAGTATTTT | TRBJ2-3 | . | TRBV5-1 | .
CASSLLTDRRIF | TGTGCCAGCAGCTTATTAACGGACAGGCGGATCTTC | TRBJ2-1 | . | TRBV7-2 | TRBD1